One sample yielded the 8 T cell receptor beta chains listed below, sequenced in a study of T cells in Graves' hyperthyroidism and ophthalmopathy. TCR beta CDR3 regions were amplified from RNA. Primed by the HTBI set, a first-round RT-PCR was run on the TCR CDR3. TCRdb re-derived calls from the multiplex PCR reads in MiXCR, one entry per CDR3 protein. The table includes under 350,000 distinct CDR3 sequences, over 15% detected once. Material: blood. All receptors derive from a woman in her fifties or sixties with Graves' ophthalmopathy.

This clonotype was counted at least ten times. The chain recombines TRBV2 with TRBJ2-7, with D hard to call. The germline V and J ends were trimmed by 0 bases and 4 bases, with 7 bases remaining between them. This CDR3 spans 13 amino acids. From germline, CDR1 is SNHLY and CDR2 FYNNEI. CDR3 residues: CASSEAVVYEQYF. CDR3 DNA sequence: TGTGCCAGCAGTGAAGCAGTCGTGTACGAGCAGTACTTC.

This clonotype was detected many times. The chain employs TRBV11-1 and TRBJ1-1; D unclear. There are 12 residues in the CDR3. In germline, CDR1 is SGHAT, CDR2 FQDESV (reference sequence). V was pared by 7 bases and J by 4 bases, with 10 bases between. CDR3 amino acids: CASISKGTEAFF. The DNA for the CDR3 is TGTGCCAGCATTTCGAAGGGCACTGAAGCTTTCTTT.

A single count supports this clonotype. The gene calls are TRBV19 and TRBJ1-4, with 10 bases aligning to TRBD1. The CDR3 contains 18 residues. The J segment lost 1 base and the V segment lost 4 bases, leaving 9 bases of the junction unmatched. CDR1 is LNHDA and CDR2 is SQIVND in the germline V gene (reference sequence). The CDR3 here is CASSTPPGQGRTNEKLFF. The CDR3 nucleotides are TGTGCCAGTAGTACCCCTCCGGGACAGGGGAGAACTAATGAAAAACTGTTTTTT.

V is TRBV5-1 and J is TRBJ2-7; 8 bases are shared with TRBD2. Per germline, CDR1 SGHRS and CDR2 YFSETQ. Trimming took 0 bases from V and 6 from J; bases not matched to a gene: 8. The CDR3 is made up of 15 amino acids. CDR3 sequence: CASSLEMSGGLEQYF. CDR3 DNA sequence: TGCGCCAGCAGCTTGGAAATGTCGGGGGGGCTCGAGCAGTACTTC.

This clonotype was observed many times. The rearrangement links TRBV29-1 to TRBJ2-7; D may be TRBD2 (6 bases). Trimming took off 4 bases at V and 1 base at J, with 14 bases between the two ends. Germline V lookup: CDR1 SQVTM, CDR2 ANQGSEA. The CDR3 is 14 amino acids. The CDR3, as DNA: TGCAGCGTTGGGGGTAGCGGATATTCCTACGAGCAGTACTTC. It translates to CSVGGSGYSYEQYF.

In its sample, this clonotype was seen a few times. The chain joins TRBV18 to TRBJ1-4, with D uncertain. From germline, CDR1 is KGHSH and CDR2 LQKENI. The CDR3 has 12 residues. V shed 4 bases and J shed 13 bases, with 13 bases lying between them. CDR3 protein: CASSQTDGGLFF. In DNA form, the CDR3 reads TGTGCCAGCTCACAAACAGACGGCGGACTGTTTTTT.

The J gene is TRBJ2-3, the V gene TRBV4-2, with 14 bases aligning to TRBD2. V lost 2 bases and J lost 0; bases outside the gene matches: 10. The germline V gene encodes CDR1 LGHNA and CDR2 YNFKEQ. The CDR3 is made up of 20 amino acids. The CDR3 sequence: CASSQRMGLAGEGSTDTQYF. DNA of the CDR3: TGTGCCAGCAGCCAAAGGATGGGACTAGCGGGAGAGGGTAGCACAGATACGCAGTATTTT.

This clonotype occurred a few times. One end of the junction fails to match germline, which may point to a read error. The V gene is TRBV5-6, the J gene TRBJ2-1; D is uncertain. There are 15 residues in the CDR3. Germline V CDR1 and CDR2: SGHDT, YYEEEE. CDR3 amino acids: CASSPAIPSYSEQFF. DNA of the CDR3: TGTGCCAGCAGCCCGGCGATCCCTTCTTACAGTGAGCAGTTCTTC.